This T cell receptor beta chain was identified in a study of cytomegalovirus exposure and HLA in healthy donors. Both 60 Vbeta primers and 13 Jbeta primers went into the PCR. Clones were read by immunoSEQ multiplex PCR, and TCRdb kept only the in-frame ones, dropping some. This table has about 190,000 clones, 80% to 90% appearing once. This CDR3 comprises 16 residues. Trimming cost V 4 bases and J 2 bases, with 15 bases left between them. Germline V CDR1 and CDR2: SGDLS, YYNGEE. This chain uses TRBV9 with TRBJ2-2, with TRBD1 as a possible D gene (5 bases). Sequenced sample: PBMCs. The sequence was obtained from a man between 35 and 55 years old in good health and CMV-seropositive. The CDR3 loop is CASSPQGDVNTGELFF. The DNA of the CDR3 is TGTGCCAGCAGCCCCCAAGGGGATGTAAACACCGGGGAGCTGTTTTTT.